A single sample gave rise to the 20 T cell receptor beta chains below, sequenced in a study of control samples from healthy donors and cancer patients. Profiling relied on immunoSEQ multiplex PCR, and the TCRdb table lists in-frame clones only, not all of them. Among 85,000 to 90,000 clones listed, less than 90% were seen once. What was sequenced was PBMCs. These receptor sequences come from a woman aged 45-59 years with colorectal cancer.

The gene calls are TRBV5-1 and TRBJ1-1; no definite D call. V was clipped by 0 bases and J by 0 bases, with 3 bases between them. The CDR3 loop spans 13 amino acids. CDR1 and CDR2 from the germline V gene are SGHRS and YFSETQ. In DNA form, the CDR3 reads TGCGCCAGCAGCTTGGGGGTGAACACTGAAGCTTTCTTT. It translates to CASSLGVNTEAFF. Complete variable domain (other parts from reference TRBV5-1 and TRBJ1-1): KAGVTQTPRYLIKTRGQQVTLSCSPISGHRSVSWYQQTPGQGLQFLFEYFSETQRNKGNFPGRFSGRQFSNSRSEMNVSTLELGDSALYLCASSLGVNTEAFFGQGTRLTVV.

The rearrangement uses TRBV2 and TRBJ1-2; D unclear. The CDR3 has 11 amino acids. With 6 bases removed from V and 2 bases from J, the gap between germline ends came to 4 bases. CDR1 and CDR2 (germline): SNHLY, FYNNEI. DNA for the CDR3: TGTGCCAGCAGAATAAACTATGGCTACACCTTC. Protein product: CASRINYGYTF.

The V call is TRBV5-8, the J call TRBJ1-2; the D is unclear. V lost 6 bases to trimming and J lost 5 bases, with 8 bases between them. CDR3 size: 11 residues. Looked up from germline, CDR1 is SGHTS and CDR2 is YDEGEE. Here the CDR3 DNA reads TGTGCCAGCACGCGGGAGTATGGCTACACCTTC. This translates into CASTREYGYTF.

The chain links TRBV6-5 to TRBJ2-7, with D tentatively TRBD1 (6 bases). V lost 0 bases and J lost 3, with 12 bases in between. There are 15 residues in the CDR3. Germline V gene lookup returns CDR1 MNHEY and CDR2 SVGAGI. The CDR3 nucleotides are TGTGCCAGCAGTTACTCGATAGCAGGGGTCTACGAGCAGTACGTC. Amino acid sequence: CASSYSIAGVYEQYV.

The chain joins TRBV2 to TRBJ2-7; D remains unclear. In germline, CDR1 is SNHLY, CDR2 FYNNEI. The CDR3 runs to 14 residues. The germline V and J ends were trimmed by 2 bases and 6 bases, with 14 bases remaining between them. For the CDR3, the DNA is TGTGCCAGCAGTGAATCCCCTTTGGGTGGCGAGCAGTACGTC. This encodes CASSESPLGGEQYV.

This rearrangement joins TRBV28 to TRBJ2-1; 12 nucleotides line up with TRBD2. Trimming removed 5 bases from V and 9 bases from J; junction bases left unmatched: 11. This CDR3 has 16 amino acids. The germline V gene encodes CDR1 MDHEN and CDR2 SYDVKM. The CDR3 reads CASSPTPSGGALEQFF. CDR3 coding DNA: TGTGCCAGCAGTCCCACCCCTAGCGGGGGGGCTCTTGAGCAGTTCTTC.

The chain links TRBV6-5 to TRBJ2-7; weak D call: TRBD1 (6 bases). This CDR3 is built from 15 residues. Germline V gene sequence: CDR1 MNHEY, CDR2 SVGAGI. V was shortened by 2 bases and J by 6 bases, with 17 bases between the two germline ends. The CDR3 reads CASSYPLLRGGEQYV. Here the CDR3 DNA reads TGTGCCAGCAGTTACCCCCTTCTGAGAGGGGGCGAGCAGTACGTC.

CDR3 in DNA: TGTGCCAGCAGCTCAGCCGGGACCCCGGGTTCACCCCTCCACTTT. Translating gives CASSSAGTPGSPLHF. The chain has TRBV7-9 and TRBJ1-6, with a weak D call TRBD1 (5 bases). The CDR3 has 15 residues. Between the trimmed V and J ends, which lost 4 bases and 9 bases, there was a span of 16 bases. In germline, CDR1 is SEHNR, CDR2 FQNEAQ (reference sequence).

The rearrangement links TRBV7-2 to TRBJ1-1; 7 nucleotides align to TRBD1. Germline-derived CDR1 and CDR2 are SGHTA and FQGNSA. The V segment lost 2 bases and the J segment 4 bases; nucleotides outside the gene matches: 10. This CDR3 is 16 amino acids long. DNA of the CDR3: TGTGCCAGCAGCTTAAGGGCCGACAGGGTGGGCACTGAAGCTTTCTTT. The encoded protein is CASSLRADRVGTEAFF.

The V gene is TRBV9, the J gene TRBJ2-3; no clear D gene. This CDR3 has 15 residues. Trimming took 0 bases from V and 0 from J, leaving 8 bases between them. Germline V lookup: CDR1 SGDLS, CDR2 YYNGEE. The CDR3 region has the DNA TGTGCCAGCAGCGTAGCTGCGACTAGCACAGATACGCAGTATTTT. It is translated as CASSVAATSTDTQYF.

This sequence joins TRBV6-6 and TRBJ1-2; D is uncertain. This CDR3 has 18 amino acids. From germline, CDR1 is MNHNY and CDR2 SVGAGI (reference sequence). With 5 bases removed from V and 0 bases from J, the gap between germline ends came to 22 bases. The CDR3 loop is CASSPLRRLHNSNYGYTF. The CDR3 nucleotides read TGTGCCAGCAGTCCCCTGCGGAGGTTGCACAACTCTAACTATGGCTACACCTTC.

The V call is TRBV4-3, the J call TRBJ2-1, with 8 bases aligning to TRBD1. The germline V gene has CDR1 LGHNA and CDR2 YSLEER. The junction had 4 bases not matched to a gene; V was cut back by 5 bases and J by 4 bases. The CDR3 covers 14 residues. CDR3 residues: CASSSRDRYNEQFF. DNA for the CDR3: TGCGCCAGCAGCTCCCGGGACAGGTACAATGAGCAGTTCTTC.

This clone showed up just once. The chain employs TRBV6-1 and TRBJ2-1; 7 bases match TRBD1. CDR3 length equals 14 residues. Germline V gene sequence: CDR1 MNHNS, CDR2 SASEGT. With 7 bases clipped from V and 4 bases from J, the junction kept 7 bases outside the gene matches. The CDR3 region is CASTAGTAYNEQFF. CDR3 bases: TGTGCCAGCACCGCCGGGACAGCGTACAATGAGCAGTTCTTC.

The rearrangement uses TRBV7-9 and TRBJ2-5; D is unresolved. Germline loops: CDR1 SEHNR, CDR2 FQNEAQ (reference sequence). V was shortened by 8 bases and J by 7 bases, with 11 bases between the two germline ends. The CDR3 contains 11 residues. The DNA of the CDR3 is TGTGCCAGCTTAGACTCGGGGACCCAGTACTTC. It translates to CASLDSGTQYF.

The rearrangement links TRBV6-2 or TRBV6-3 to TRBJ1-6; 8 positions match TRBD1. V was pared by 1 base and J by 9 bases, with 8 bases of the junction left unmatched. The CDR3 extends over 16 amino acids. Germline V lookup: CDR1 MNHEY, CDR2 SVGEGT. DNA of the CDR3: TGTGCCAGCAGTTACTTCGGACAGGGTAACCGTTCACCCCTCCACTTT. This gives the protein CASSYFGQGNRSPLHF.

This sequence joins TRBV6-6 and TRBJ1-3; D is unresolved. V was clipped by 8 bases and J by 0 bases, with 5 bases between them. In germline, CDR1 is MNHNY, CDR2 SVGAGI (reference sequence). This CDR3 has 12 residues. The CDR3 loop reads CASFNSGNTIYF. The CDR3 DNA reads TGTGCCAGCTTTAACTCTGGAAACACCATATATTTT.

As regards this clone: Mismatch with germline at one junction end may stem from a read error. This sequence joins TRBV7-2 and TRBJ2-5; 10 positions match TRBD2. The CDR3 sequence is 15 residues long. Looked up from germline, CDR1 is SGHTA and CDR2 is FQGNSA. The CDR3 loop is CASSVAGGREETQYF. The CDR3 bases are TGTGCCAGCAGCGTAGCGGGAGGACGGGAAGAGACCCAGTACTTC.

The rearrangement links TRBV5-4 to TRBJ2-5; 8 bases fit TRBD2. Germline CDR1 reads SGHNT; CDR2 reads YYREEE (reference sequence). V lost 4 bases, J lost 5 bases, and 10 bases stayed unmatched. The CDR3 extends over 15 amino acids. The CDR3 sequence: CASSVEGAGDETQYF. CDR3 nucleotide sequence: TGTGCCAGCAGCGTAGAGGGAGCGGGGGATGAGACCCAGTACTTC. Looking up the rest from reference TRBV5-4 and TRBJ2-5 gives the full variable domain: ETGVTQSPTHLIKTRGQQVTLRCSSQSGHNTVSWYQQALGQGPQFIFQYYREEENGRGNFPPRFSGLQFPNYSSELNVNALELDDSALYLCASSVEGAGDETQYFGPGTRLLVL.

This chain connects TRBV27 to TRBJ1-2, with D unresolved. V was shortened by 4 bases and J by 6 bases, with 12 bases between the two germline ends. The CDR3 has 13 residues. Germline values: CDR1 MNHEY, CDR2 SMNVEV (reference sequence). The CDR3 coding sequence is TGTGCCAGCAGTTCTTCCGAGGGCCATGGCTACACCTTC. It is translated as CASSSSEGHGYTF.

This clone came up a few times. The V call is TRBV2, the J call TRBJ2-5, with D possibly being TRBD1 (5 bases). The germline V gene has CDR1 SNHLY and CDR2 FYNNEI. The CDR3 loop spans 13 amino acids. V lost 9 bases and J lost 3, with 14 bases in between. The CDR3 protein is CASQGQGKETQYF. Here the CDR3 DNA reads TGTGCCAGTCAGGGTCAAGGAAAAGAGACCCAGTACTTC. Variable domain in full (rest from reference TRBV2 and TRBJ2-5): EPEVTQTPSHQVTQMGQEVILRCVPISNHLYFYWYRQILGQKVEFLVSFYNNEISEKSEIFDDQFSVERPDGSNFTLKIRSTKLEDSAMYFCASQGQGKETQYFGPGTRLLVL.